This is a list of T cell receptor beta chains from one sample in a study of cytomegalovirus exposure and HLA in healthy donors. Libraries were prepared by immunoSEQ multiplex PCR; TCRdb keeps only in-frame clonotypes and omits some of them. The data contain 150,000 to 250,000 clones, 65% to 90% of them singletons. The sample consisted of PBMCs. The origin of the receptors is a woman between 45 and 60 years old in good health and CMV-seronegative. Each CDR3 is given with its conserved first and last residue. D genes are given only for firm matches. Not all rows give a size; the values are once, few, many and, for expanded clones, a class.

clone_size: -; d_call: TRBD1; j_call: TRBJ1-1; v_call: TRBV2; cdr3_aa: CASSGQGNTEAFF; cdr3_nt: TGTGCCAGCAGTGGACAGGGAAACACTGAAGCTTTCTTT
clone_size: once; d_call: TRBD2; j_call: TRBJ2-7; v_call: TRBV15; cdr3_aa: CATSRDQPGGPYEQYF; cdr3_nt: TGTGCCACCAGCAGAGATCAACCGGGGGGTCCCTACGAGCAGTACTTC
clone_size: -; d_call: TRBD1; j_call: TRBJ2-6; v_call: TRBV30; cdr3_aa: CAWSAGTGETGANVLTF; cdr3_nt: TGTGCCTGGAGTGCCGGGACAGGGGAGACTGGGGCCAACGTCCTGACTTTC
clone_size: once; d_call: -; j_call: TRBJ2-5; v_call: TRBV5-1; cdr3_aa: CASSSGRLEGETQYF; cdr3_nt: TGCGCCAGCAGCTCGGGACGCCTGGAGGGGGAGACCCAGTACTTC
clone_size: -; d_call: TRBD2; j_call: TRBJ2-1; v_call: TRBV19; cdr3_aa: CASSFILAGLSSYNEQFF; cdr3_nt: TGTGCCAGTAGTTTTATACTAGCGGGCCTCAGCTCCTACAATGAGCAGTTCTTC
clone_size: -; d_call: -; j_call: TRBJ2-7; v_call: TRBV28; cdr3_aa: CASSLLPLRSSYEQYF; cdr3_nt: TGTGCCAGCAGTTTATTACCTCTCAGAAGCTCCTACGAGCAGTACTTC
clone_size: -; d_call: -; j_call: TRBJ2-4; v_call: TRBV6-1; cdr3_aa: CASSASPTGYGRNIQYF; cdr3_nt: TGTGCCAGCAGTGCCTCCCCCACAGGGTACGGTAGAAACATTCAGTACTTC
clone_size: -; d_call: -; j_call: TRBJ1-3; v_call: TRBV30; cdr3_aa: CAWSQGSGNTIYF; cdr3_nt: TGTGCCTGGAGTCAGGGATCCGGAAACACCATATATTTT
clone_size: -; d_call: TRBD1; j_call: TRBJ2-5; v_call: TRBV19; cdr3_aa: CASRDRGRETQYF; cdr3_nt: TGTGCCAGTAGGGACAGGGGTCGGGAGACCCAGTACTTC
clone_size: -; d_call: -; j_call: TRBJ1-5; v_call: TRBV28; cdr3_aa: CASRQAAQPQHF; cdr3_nt: TGTGCCAGCAGGCAGGCAGCTCAGCCCCAGCATTTT
clone_size: -; d_call: TRBD1; j_call: TRBJ2-7; v_call: TRBV5-1; cdr3_aa: CASSLEGQTNF; cdr3_nt: TGCGCCAGCAGCTTGGAGGGACAGACGAACTTC
clone_size: few; d_call: -; j_call: TRBJ1-5; v_call: TRBV30; cdr3_aa: CAWSVGGNQPQHF; cdr3_nt: TGTGCCTGGAGTGTTGGAGGGAATCAGCCCCAGCATTTT
clone_size: -; d_call: -; j_call: TRBJ1-2; v_call: TRBV18; cdr3_aa: CASSLGDSGGYGYTF; cdr3_nt: TGTGCCAGCTCACTCGGGGACTCCGGGGGCTATGGCTACACCTTC
clone_size: -; d_call: -; j_call: TRBJ2-1; v_call: TRBV21-1; cdr3_aa: CASSNSGWAGEQFF; cdr3_nt: TGTGCCAGCAGCAATAGTGGGTGGGCGGGAGAGCAGTTCTTC
clone_size: -; d_call: -; j_call: TRBJ2-1; v_call: TRBV7-2; cdr3_aa: CASSSQQGSEQFF; cdr3_nt: TGTGCCAGCAGCTCCCAACAAGGGAGTGAGCAGTTCTTC
clone_size: -; d_call: TRBD2; j_call: TRBJ2-5; v_call: TRBV11-3; cdr3_aa: CASSPGGSGRNQETQYF; cdr3_nt: TGTGCCAGCAGCCCGGGAGGTAGCGGGAGGAATCAAGAGACCCAGTACTTC
clone_size: -; d_call: TRBD2; j_call: TRBJ2-3; v_call: TRBV13; cdr3_aa: CASSPLTSGYTDTQYF; cdr3_nt: TGTGCCAGCAGCCCTCTGACTAGCGGCTACACAGATACGCAGTATTTT
clone_size: -; d_call: TRBD2; j_call: TRBJ2-7; v_call: TRBV30; cdr3_aa: CAWKLAGYEQYF; cdr3_nt: TGTGCCTGGAAACTAGCGGGCTACGAGCAGTACTTC
clone_size: -; d_call: -; j_call: TRBJ2-7; v_call: TRBV7-9; cdr3_aa: CASSPSGGSEQYF; cdr3_nt: TGTGCCAGCAGCCCCTCTGGAGGTAGCGAGCAGTACTTC
clone_size: -; d_call: -; j_call: TRBJ2-1; v_call: TRBV11-2; cdr3_aa: CASSLRVLAPSEQFF; cdr3_nt: TGTGCCAGCAGCCTCCGGGTCCTGGCCCCAAGTGAGCAGTTCTTC
clone_size: -; d_call: -; j_call: TRBJ1-2; v_call: TRBV27; cdr3_aa: CASRHSGGGYTF; cdr3_nt: TGTGCCAGCAGGCATTCGGGGGGTGGCTACACCTTC
clone_size: -; d_call: -; j_call: TRBJ2-7; v_call: TRBV18; cdr3_aa: CASSPDMGHPNREQYF; cdr3_nt: TGTGCCAGCTCACCGGATATGGGACACCCTAATCGAGAGCAGTACTTC
clone_size: -; d_call: -; j_call: TRBJ2-3; v_call: TRBV14; cdr3_aa: CASSRGGAWTDTQYF; cdr3_nt: TGTGCCAGCAGCCGTGGGGGGGCTTGGACAGATACGCAGTATTTT
clone_size: once; d_call: TRBD2; j_call: TRBJ2-5; v_call: TRBV11-2; cdr3_aa: CASSLVFPSGRERETQYF; cdr3_nt: TGTGCCAGCAGCTTAGTTTTTCCTAGCGGGAGGGAAAGGGAGACCCAGTACTTC
clone_size: -; d_call: TRBD2; j_call: TRBJ2-7; v_call: TRBV10-3; cdr3_aa: CAISESKAGVYEQYF; cdr3_nt: TGTGCCATCAGTGAGTCGAAGGCGGGGGTCTACGAGCAGTACTTC
clone_size: few; d_call: -; j_call: TRBJ2-5; v_call: TRBV6-6; cdr3_aa: CASSYSGLADETQYF; cdr3_nt: TGTGCCAGCAGTTACTCTGGGCTAGCTGACGAGACCCAGTACTTC
clone_size: once; d_call: TRBD2; j_call: TRBJ2-5; v_call: TRBV4-1; cdr3_aa: CASSNKRESGLETQYF; cdr3_nt: TGCGCCAGCAGCAATAAGCGGGAGTCGGGGTTAGAGACCCAGTACTTC
clone_size: -; d_call: -; j_call: TRBJ1-1; v_call: TRBV6-5; cdr3_aa: CASSPLDSMNTEAFF; cdr3_nt: TGTGCCAGCAGCCCCTTGGACAGCATGAACACTGAAGCTTTCTTT
clone_size: -; d_call: TRBD1; j_call: TRBJ2-2; v_call: TRBV9; cdr3_aa: CASSPRTGETGELFF; cdr3_nt: TGTGCCAGCAGCCCACGGACAGGGGAAACCGGGGAGCTGTTTTTT
clone_size: -; d_call: -; j_call: TRBJ1-2; v_call: TRBV30; cdr3_aa: CAWSPLFFGYTF; cdr3_nt: TGTGCCTGGAGTCCCCTCTTCTTTGGCTACACCTTC
clone_size: -; d_call: -; j_call: TRBJ1-5; v_call: TRBV6-5; cdr3_aa: CASSPGTAWNQPQHF; cdr3_nt: TGTGCCAGCAGCCCCGGCACAGCCTGGAATCAGCCCCAGCATTTT
clone_size: -; d_call: TRBD1; j_call: TRBJ2-1; v_call: TRBV2; cdr3_aa: CASSRDRGRTRLADEQFF; cdr3_nt: TGTGCCAGCAGCCGGGACAGGGGTAGGACTAGGTTGGCGGATGAGCAGTTCTTC
clone_size: -; d_call: -; j_call: TRBJ1-5; v_call: TRBV6-5; cdr3_aa: CASSSHRDSNQPQHF; cdr3_nt: TGTGCCAGCAGTTCCCACAGAGATAGCAATCAGCCCCAGCATTTT
clone_size: -; d_call: TRBD1; j_call: TRBJ1-2; v_call: TRBV28; cdr3_aa: CASSLFTGGFGYTF; cdr3_nt: TGTGCCAGCAGTTTATTTACAGGGGGCTTTGGCTACACCTTC
clone_size: few; d_call: -; j_call: TRBJ1-4; v_call: TRBV18; cdr3_aa: CASSLQGKANEKLFF; cdr3_nt: TGTGCCAGCTCACTCCAGGGGAAGGCTAATGAAAAACTGTTTTTT
clone_size: -; d_call: -; j_call: TRBJ2-3; v_call: TRBV28; cdr3_aa: CASSSLRDLTTDTQYF; cdr3_nt: TGTGCCAGCAGTTCTCTCCGGGACTTAACGACAGATACGCAGTATTTT
clone_size: -; d_call: TRBD2; j_call: TRBJ2-7; v_call: TRBV6-1; cdr3_aa: CASSESLPPAGGEQYF; cdr3_nt: TGTGCCAGCAGTGAATCCCTACCCCCAGCGGGAGGCGAGCAGTACTTC
clone_size: -; d_call: TRBD1; j_call: TRBJ2-7; v_call: TRBV6-1; cdr3_aa: CASSDTGAPSYEQYF; cdr3_nt: TGTGCCAGCAGCGACACAGGGGCCCCCTCCTACGAGCAGTACTTC
clone_size: -; d_call: -; j_call: TRBJ1-3; v_call: TRBV5-1; cdr3_aa: CASTLSGDGNTIYF; cdr3_nt: TGCGCCAGCACCTTGTCAGGGGACGGAAACACCATATATTTT